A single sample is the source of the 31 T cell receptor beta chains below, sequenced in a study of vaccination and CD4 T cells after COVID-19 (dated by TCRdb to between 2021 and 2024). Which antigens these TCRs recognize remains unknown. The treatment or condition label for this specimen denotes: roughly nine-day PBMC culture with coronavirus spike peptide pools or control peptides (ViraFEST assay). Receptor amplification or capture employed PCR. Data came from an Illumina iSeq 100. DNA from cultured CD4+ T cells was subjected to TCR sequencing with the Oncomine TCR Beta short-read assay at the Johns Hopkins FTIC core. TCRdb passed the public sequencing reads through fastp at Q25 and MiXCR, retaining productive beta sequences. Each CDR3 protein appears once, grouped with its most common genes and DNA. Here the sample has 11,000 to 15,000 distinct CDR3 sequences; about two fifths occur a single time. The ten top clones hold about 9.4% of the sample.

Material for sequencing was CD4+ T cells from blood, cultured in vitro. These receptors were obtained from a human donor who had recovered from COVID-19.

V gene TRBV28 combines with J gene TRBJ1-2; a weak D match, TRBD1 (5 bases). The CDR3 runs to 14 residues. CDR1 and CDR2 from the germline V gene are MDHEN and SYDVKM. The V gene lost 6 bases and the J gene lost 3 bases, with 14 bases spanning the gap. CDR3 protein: CASRRPGVHYGYTF. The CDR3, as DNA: TGTGCCAGCAGACGCCCGGGGGTTCACTATGGCTACACCTTC.

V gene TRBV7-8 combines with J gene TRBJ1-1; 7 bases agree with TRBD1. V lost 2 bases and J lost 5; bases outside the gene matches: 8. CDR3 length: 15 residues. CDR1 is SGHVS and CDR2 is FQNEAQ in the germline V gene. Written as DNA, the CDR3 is TGTGCCAGCAGCTTATACCAGGGGGGAGAGACTGAAGCTTTCTTT. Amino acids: CASSLYQGGETEAFF.

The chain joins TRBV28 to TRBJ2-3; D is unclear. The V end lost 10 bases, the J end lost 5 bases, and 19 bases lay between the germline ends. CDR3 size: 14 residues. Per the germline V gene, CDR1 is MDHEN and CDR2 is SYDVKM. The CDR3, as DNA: TGTGCCACCGTTCCACCGAATGTCGGAGATACGCAGTATTTT. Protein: CATVPPNVGDTQYF.

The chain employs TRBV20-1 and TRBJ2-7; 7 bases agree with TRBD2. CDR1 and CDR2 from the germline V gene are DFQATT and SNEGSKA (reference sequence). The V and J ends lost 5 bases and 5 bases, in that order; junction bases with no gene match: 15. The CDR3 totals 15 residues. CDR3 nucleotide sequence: TGCAGTGCTTACACGTATCGAGGGAGGGCCAACGAGCAGTACTTC. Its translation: CSAYTYRGRANEQYF.

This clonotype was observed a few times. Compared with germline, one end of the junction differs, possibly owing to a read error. The CDR3 nucleotides are TGTGCCAGCAGCTCATCTCTATCGGGGATCCATTTT. This sequence encodes CASSSSLSGIHF. The J gene is TRBJ2-3, the V gene TRBV7-9; possible D gene TRBD2, 5 bases. The V gene's germline CDR1 is SEHNR and CDR2 FQNEAQ (reference sequence). The CDR3 covers 12 residues.

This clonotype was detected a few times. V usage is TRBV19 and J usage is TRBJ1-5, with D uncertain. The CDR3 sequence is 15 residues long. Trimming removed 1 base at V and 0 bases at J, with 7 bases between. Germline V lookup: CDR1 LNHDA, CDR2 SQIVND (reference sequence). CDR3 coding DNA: TGTGCCAGTAGTATAGGGAGTTATAGCAATCAGCCCCAGCATTTT. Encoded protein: CASSIGSYSNQPQHF.

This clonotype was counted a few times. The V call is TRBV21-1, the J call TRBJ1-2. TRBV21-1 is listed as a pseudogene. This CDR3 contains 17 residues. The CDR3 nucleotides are TGTGCCAGCAGCAAAGTCGCGGGGCCCTTAGCTAACTATGGCTACACCTTC. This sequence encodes CASSKVAGPLANYGYTF.

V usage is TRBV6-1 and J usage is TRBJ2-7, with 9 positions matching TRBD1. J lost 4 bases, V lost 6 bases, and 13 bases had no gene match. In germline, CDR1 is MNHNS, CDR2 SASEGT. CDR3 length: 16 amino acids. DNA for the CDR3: TGTGCCAGCAGGCGCCCCTCGGGGACAGGGAGGTACGAGCAGTACTTC. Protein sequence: CASRRPSGTGRYEQYF.

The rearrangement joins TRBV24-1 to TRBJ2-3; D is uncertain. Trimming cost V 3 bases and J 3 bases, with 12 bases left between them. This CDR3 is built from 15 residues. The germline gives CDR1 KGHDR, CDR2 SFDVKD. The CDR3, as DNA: TGTGCCACCAGTGATCAAAGCGTGCTGACAGATACGCAGTATTTT. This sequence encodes CATSDQSVLTDTQYF.

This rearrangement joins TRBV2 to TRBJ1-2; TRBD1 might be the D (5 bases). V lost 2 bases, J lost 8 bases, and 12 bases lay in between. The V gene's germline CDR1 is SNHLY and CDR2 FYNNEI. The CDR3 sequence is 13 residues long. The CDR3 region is CASSEWGREGYTF. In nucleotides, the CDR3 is TGTGCCAGCAGTGAATGGGGCAGGGAGGGCTACACCTTC. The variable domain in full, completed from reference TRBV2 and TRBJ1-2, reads EPEVTQTPSHQVTQMGQEVILRCVPISNHLYFYWYRQILGQKVEFLVSFYNNEISEKSEIFDDQFSVERPDGSNFTLKIRSTKLEDSAMYFCASSEWGREGYTFGSGTRLTVV.

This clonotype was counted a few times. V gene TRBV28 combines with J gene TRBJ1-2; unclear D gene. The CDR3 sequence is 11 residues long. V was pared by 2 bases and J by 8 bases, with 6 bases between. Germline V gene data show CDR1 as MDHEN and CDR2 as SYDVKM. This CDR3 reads CASSLEGGYTF. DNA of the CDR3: TGTGCCAGCAGTTTAGAGGGCGGCTACACCTTC.

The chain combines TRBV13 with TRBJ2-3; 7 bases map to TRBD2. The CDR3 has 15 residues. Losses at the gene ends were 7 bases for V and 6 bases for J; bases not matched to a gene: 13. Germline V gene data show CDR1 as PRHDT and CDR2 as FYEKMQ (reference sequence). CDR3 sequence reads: CASKLGTTTWDTQYF. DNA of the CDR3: TGTGCCAGCAAACTCGGGACTACGACTTGGGATACGCAGTATTTT.

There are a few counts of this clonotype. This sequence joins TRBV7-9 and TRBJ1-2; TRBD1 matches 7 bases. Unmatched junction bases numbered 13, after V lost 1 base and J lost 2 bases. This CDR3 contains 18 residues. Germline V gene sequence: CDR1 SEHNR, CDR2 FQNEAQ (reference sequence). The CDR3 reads CASSLGWKGATNNYGYTF. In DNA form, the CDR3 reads TGTGCCAGCAGCTTAGGGTGGAAGGGGGCGACGAACAACTATGGCTACACCTTC. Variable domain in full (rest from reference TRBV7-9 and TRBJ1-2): DTGVSQNPRHKITKRGQNVTFRCDPISEHNRLYWYRQTLGQGPEFLTYFQNEAQLEKSRLLSDRFSAERPKGSFSTLEIQRTEQGDSAMYLCASSLGWKGATNNYGYTFGSGTRLTVV.

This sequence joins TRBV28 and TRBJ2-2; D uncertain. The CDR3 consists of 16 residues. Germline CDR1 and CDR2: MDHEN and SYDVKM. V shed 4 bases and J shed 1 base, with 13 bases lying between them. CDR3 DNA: TGTGCCAGCAGTTCCCGGGCCGTACTGAACACCGGGGAGCTGTTTTTT. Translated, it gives CASSSRAVLNTGELFF.

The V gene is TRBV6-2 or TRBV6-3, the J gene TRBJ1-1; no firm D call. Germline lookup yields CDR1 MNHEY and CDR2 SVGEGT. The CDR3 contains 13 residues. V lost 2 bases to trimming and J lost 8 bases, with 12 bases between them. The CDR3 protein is CASSYLSGAEAFF. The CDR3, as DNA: TGTGCCAGCAGTTACCTCTCCGGAGCCGAAGCTTTCTTT.

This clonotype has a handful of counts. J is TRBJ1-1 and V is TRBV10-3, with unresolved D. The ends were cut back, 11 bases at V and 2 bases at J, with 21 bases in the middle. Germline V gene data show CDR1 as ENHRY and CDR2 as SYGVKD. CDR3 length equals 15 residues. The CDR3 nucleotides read TGTGCCGCAAAGACATCGGATGGGAGTAACACTGAAGCTTTCTTT. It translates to CAAKTSDGSNTEAFF.

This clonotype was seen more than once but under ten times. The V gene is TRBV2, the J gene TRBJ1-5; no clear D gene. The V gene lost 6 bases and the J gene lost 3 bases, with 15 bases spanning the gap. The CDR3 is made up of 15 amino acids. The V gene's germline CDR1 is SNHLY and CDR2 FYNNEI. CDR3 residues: CASRRLAAYNQPQHF. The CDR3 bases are TGTGCCAGCAGGAGGCTGGCGGCCTACAATCAGCCCCAGCATTTT.

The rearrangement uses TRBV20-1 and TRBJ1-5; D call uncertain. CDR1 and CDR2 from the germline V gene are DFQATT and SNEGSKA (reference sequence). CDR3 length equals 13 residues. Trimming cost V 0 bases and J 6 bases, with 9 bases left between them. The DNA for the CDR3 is TGCAGTGCTAGAGATAAAGCCAGTCAGCCCCAGCATTTT. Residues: CSARDKASQPQHF.

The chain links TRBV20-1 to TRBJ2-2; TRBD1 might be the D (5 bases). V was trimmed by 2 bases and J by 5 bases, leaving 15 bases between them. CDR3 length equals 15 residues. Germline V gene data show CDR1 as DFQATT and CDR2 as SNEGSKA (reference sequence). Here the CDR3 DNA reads TGCAGTGCTAGATCATTCGGACAAGCTACCGGGGAGCTGTTTTTT. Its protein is CSARSFGQATGELFF.

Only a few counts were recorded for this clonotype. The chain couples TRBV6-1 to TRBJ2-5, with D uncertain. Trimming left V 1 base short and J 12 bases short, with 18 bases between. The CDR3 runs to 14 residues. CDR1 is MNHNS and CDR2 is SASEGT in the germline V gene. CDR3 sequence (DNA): TGTGCCAGCAGTGAAGTCGCAGCCGAGGATCGGGAGTACTTC. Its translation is CASSEVAAEDREYF.

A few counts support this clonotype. CDR3 nucleotide sequence: TGTGCCAGCAGCGTGACAGGGGGGAACACTGAAGCTTTCTTT. Protein product: CASSVTGGNTEAFF. The chain couples TRBV7-3 to TRBJ1-1; TRBD1 aligns across 9 bases. This CDR3 region has 14 residues. The germline CDR1 and CDR2 sequences are SGHTA and FQGTGA. The J segment lost 1 base and the V segment lost 5 bases, leaving 2 bases of the junction unmatched.

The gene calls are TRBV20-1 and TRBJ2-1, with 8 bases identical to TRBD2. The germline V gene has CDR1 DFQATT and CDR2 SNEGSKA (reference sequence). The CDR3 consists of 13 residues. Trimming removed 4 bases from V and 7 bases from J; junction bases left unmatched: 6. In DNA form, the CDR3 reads TGCAGTGCTACTAGCGGGTATGCTAATGAGCAGTTCTTC. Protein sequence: CSATSGYANEQFF.

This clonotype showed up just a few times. DNA for the CDR3: TGCGCCAGCAGCCCGTCGGAGAATCGGGGCTACACCTTC. Translating gives CASSPSENRGYTF. The chain recombines TRBV4-1 with TRBJ1-2; D is ambiguous. CDR1 and CDR2 (germline): MGHRA, YSYEKL. CDR3 size: 13 residues. Trimming removed 4 bases from V and 8 bases from J, with 14 bases in between.

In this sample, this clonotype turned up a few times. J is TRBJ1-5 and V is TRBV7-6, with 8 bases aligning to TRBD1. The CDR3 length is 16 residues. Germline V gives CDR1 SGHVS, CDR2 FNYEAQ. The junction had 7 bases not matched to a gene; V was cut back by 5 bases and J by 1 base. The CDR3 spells CASSPWTGLSNQPQHF. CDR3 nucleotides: TGTGCCAGCAGCCCCTGGACAGGGCTGAGCAATCAGCCCCAGCATTTT.

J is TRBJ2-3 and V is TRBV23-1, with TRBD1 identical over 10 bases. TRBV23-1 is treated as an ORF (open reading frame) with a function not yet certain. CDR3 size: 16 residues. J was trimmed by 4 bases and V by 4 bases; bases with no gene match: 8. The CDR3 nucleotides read TGCGCCAGCAGTCGCATGGACAGGGGGTTGCCAGATACGCAGTATTTT. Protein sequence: CASSRMDRGLPDTQYF.

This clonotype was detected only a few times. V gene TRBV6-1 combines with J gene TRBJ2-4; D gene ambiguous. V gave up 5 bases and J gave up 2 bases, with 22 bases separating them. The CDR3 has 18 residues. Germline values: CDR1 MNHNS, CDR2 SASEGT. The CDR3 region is CASSRRPGRRDTKNIQYF. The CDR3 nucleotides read TGTGCCAGCAGTAGACGCCCAGGTCGAAGGGATACCAAAAACATTCAGTACTTC.

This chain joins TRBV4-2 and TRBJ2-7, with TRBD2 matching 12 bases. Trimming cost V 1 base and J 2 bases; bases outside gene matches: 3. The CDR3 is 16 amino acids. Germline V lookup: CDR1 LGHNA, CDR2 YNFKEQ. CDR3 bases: TGTGCCAGCAGCCAAGCGACTAGCGGGAGTCCCTACGAGCAGTACTTC. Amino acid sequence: CASSQATSGSPYEQYF.

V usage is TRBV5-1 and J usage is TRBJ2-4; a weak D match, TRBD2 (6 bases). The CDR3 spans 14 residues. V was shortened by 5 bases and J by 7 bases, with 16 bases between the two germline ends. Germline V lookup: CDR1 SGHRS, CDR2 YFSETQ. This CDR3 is CASRPGLRVNIQYF. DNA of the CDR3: TGCGCCAGCAGGCCTGGACTAAGAGTTAACATTCAGTACTTC.

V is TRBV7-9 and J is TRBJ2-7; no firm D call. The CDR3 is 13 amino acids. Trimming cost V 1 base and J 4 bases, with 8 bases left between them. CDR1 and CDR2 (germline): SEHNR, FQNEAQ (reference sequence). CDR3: CASSLGGEYEQYF. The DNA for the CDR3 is TGTGCCAGCAGCTTAGGAGGCGAGTACGAGCAGTACTTC.

CDR3 region: CASSLEGMGTEAFF. CDR3 bases: TGTGCCAGCAGCCTAGAAGGGATGGGCACTGAAGCTTTCTTT. The chain links TRBV7-9 to TRBJ1-1; no firm D call. Germline CDR1 SEHNR, CDR2 FQNEAQ (reference sequence). Deletions cut 5 bases from V and 4 bases from J, with 14 bases between. This CDR3 spans 14 amino acids. The full variable domain, rest sourced from reference TRBV7-9 and TRBJ1-1, is DTGVSQNPRHKITKRGQNVTFRCDPISEHNRLYWYRQTLGQGPEFLTYFQNEAQLEKSRLLSDRFSAERPKGSFSTLEIQRTEQGDSAMYLCASSLEGMGTEAFFGQGTRLTVV.

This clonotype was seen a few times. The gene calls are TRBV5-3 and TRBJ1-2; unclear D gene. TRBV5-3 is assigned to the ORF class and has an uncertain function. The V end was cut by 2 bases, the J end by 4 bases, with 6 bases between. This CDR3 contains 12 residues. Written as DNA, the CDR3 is TGTGCCAGAAGCTTTACTCTCTATGGCTACACCTTC. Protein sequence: CARSFTLYGYTF.